Below, 8 T cell receptor beta chains from the same sample are listed, as sequenced in a study of CD8 T cells in ankylosing spondylitis. General study results and limits: A motif in TCR beta, a set of seven to nine highly homologous variants, appeared characteristic of ankylosing spondylitis blood.

One entry per CDR3 protein, called by TCRdb with MiXCR from the 5' RACE reads. Among 450,000 to 550,000 distinct CDR3 sequences listed, about 5.2% were seen once. These receptors lack a known antigen. Specimen: blood, either unsorted or a sorted T cell fraction (not recorded which). These receptors came from a male donor with ankylosing spondylitis.

The CDR3 spells CASSLPREQEQYF. CDR3 nucleotide sequence: TGTGCCAGCTCATTACCCCGGGAGCAAGAGCAGTACTTC. The rearrangement joins TRBV18 to TRBJ2-7, with a weak D call TRBD2 (6 bases). V lost 5 bases and J lost 7, with 15 bases in between. CDR1 is KGHSH and CDR2 is LQKENI in the germline V gene. CDR3 length equals 13 residues.

This clonotype was seen many times. The V gene is TRBV20-1, the J gene TRBJ2-4; D is ambiguous. V was pared by 6 bases and J by 0 bases, with 12 bases between. The CDR3 covers 14 residues. Germline CDR1 reads DFQATT; CDR2 reads SNEGSKA (reference sequence). CDR3: CSAPPSGAKNIQYF. CDR3 DNA: TGCAGTGCCCCACCGTCGGGAGCCAAAAACATTCAGTACTTC.

This clonotype was seen repeatedly, ten times or more. This rearrangement joins TRBV6-5 to TRBJ2-4; D not certain. V shed 4 bases and J shed 1 base, with 11 bases lying between them. Germline V gene sequence: CDR1 MNHEY, CDR2 SVGAGI. CDR3 size: 15 residues. CDR3 coding DNA: TGTGCCAGCAGTTCCCTGTCAGGTGCCAAAAACATTCAGTACTTC. Amino acid sequence: CASSSLSGAKNIQYF.

This clonotype was seen a few times. This sequence joins TRBV7-2 and TRBJ2-7; the D gene could be TRBD1 or TRBD2 (5 bases each). The CDR3 has 15 amino acids. Germline values: CDR1 SGHTA, CDR2 FQGNSA. Trimming stripped 1 base from V and 4 bases from J, with 14 bases between. CDR3 in amino acids: CASSLVGTEKYEQYF. The CDR3 DNA reads as TGTGCCAGCAGCTTAGTGGGGACGGAGAAGTACGAGCAGTACTTC.

This clonotype was picked up many times. The genes are TRBV2 and TRBJ2-7; a possible D gene is TRBD2 (6 bases). This CDR3 comprises 10 residues. V lost 10 bases and J 7 bases, leaving 11 bases between the germline ends. Germline-derived CDR1 and CDR2 are SNHLY and FYNNEI. The CDR3 DNA sequence: TGTGCCACGGAGGGACTGGAGCAGTACTTC. Its protein is CATEGLEQYF.

This clonotype was detected many times. The V call is TRBV4-3, the J call TRBJ1-1; tentatively, D is TRBD1 (5 bases). The CDR3 has 16 amino acids. Deletions cut 1 base from V and 4 bases from J, with 16 bases between. CDR1 is LGHNA, CDR2 YSLEER, per germline. The DNA for the CDR3 is TGCGCCAGCAGCCAAGGGGTGAGGGGTTGGGTCACTGAAGCTTTCTTT. Encoded protein: CASSQGVRGWVTEAFF.

This clonotype was seen ten or more times. V usage is TRBV5-1 and J usage is TRBJ2-7; TRBD2 might be the D (5 bases). The V end lost 0 bases, the J end lost 4 bases, and 8 bases lay between the germline ends. Germline loops: CDR1 SGHRS, CDR2 YFSETQ. This CDR3 contains 13 residues. The CDR3 DNA reads as TGCGCCAGCAGCTTGGAGGGCGGGTACGAGCAGTACTTC. Translation gives CASSLEGGYEQYF.

This clonotype came up many times. The V gene is TRBV20-1, the J gene TRBJ2-5; 14 positions agree with TRBD2. The junction had 8 bases not matched to a gene; V was cut back by 3 bases and J by 5 bases. The germline CDR1 and CDR2 sequences are DFQATT and SNEGSKA (reference sequence). This CDR3 is built from 16 residues. This CDR3 is CSASNPRTSGRETQYF. In DNA form, the CDR3 reads TGCAGTGCTAGCAACCCTAGGACTAGCGGGAGGGAGACCCAGTACTTC.